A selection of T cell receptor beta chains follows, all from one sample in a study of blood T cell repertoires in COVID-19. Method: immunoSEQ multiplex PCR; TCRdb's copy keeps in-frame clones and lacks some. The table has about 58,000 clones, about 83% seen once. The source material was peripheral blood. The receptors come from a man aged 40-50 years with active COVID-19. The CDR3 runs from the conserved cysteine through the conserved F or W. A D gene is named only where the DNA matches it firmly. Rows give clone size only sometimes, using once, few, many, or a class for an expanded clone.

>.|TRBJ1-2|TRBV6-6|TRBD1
TGTGCCAGCAGTCGAGGGACAGGGATCCCTAACTATGGCTACACCTTC
CASSRGTGIPNYGYTF
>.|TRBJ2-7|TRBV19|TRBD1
TGTGCCAGTAGCGCGCCGGGACAGGGGGCGAACGAGCAGTACTTC
CASSAPGQGANEQYF
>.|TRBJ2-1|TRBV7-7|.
TGTGCCAGCAGCTTAGATGGGCTAGCGTACAATGAGCAGTTCTTC
CASSLDGLAYNEQFF
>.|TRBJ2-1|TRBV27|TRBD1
TGTGCCAGCAGTCAAGGGACAGGGTCCTACAATGAGCAGTTCTTC
CASSQGTGSYNEQFF
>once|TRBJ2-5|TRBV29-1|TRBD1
TGCAGCGCGGAGATCCGACAGGGCCAAGAGACCCAGTACTTC
CSAEIRQGQETQYF
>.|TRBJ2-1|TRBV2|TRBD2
TGTGCCAGCACCCCATTCCGGCGGGAGTCTTACAATGAGCAGTTCTTC
CASTPFRRESYNEQFF
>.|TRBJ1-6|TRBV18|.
TGTGCCAGCTCACCCTTCGATCCTAATAATTCACCCCTCCACTTT
CASSPFDPNNSPLHF
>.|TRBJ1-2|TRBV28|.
TGTGCCAGCAGTACCAACCGGGGTCTGGGTGGCTACACCTTC
CASSTNRGLGGYTF
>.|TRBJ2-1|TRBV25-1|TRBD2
TGTGCCAGCAGTGTTCGCGGGAGCAATGAGCAGTTCTTC
CASSVRGSNEQFF
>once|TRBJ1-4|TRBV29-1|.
TGCAGCGTTGAAGGAGAGGGTGGGGAAAAACTGTTTTTT
CSVEGEGGEKLFF
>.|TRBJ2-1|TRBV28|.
TGTGCCACCTTTATCGGGGATTCCTACAATGAGCAGTTCTTC
CATFIGDSYNEQFF
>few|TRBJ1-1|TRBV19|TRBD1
TGTGCCACCACTTCGGGCAGGGGGTACACTGAAGCTTTCTTT
CATTSGRGYTEAFF
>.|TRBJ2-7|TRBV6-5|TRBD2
TGTGCCAGCAGCCTCGGACTAGCGGGAACATACGAGCAGTACTTC
CASSLGLAGTYEQYF
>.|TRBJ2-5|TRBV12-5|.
TGTGCTAGTGGTTTGGACGAGGGGAGGGAGACCCAGTACTTC
CASGLDEGRETQYF
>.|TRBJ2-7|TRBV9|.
TGTGCCAGCAGCCCCGACCCCCCAGGGGCTTTTCGGTACGAGCAGTACTTC
CASSPDPPGAFRYEQYF
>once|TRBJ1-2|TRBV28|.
TGTGCCAGCGATTTCGGGAAGGCGGGGAGGTATGGCTACACCTTC
CASDFGKAGRYGYTF
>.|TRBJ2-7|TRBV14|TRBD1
TGTGCCAGCAGCCATTCTTCGATCCGGGGACAGCACGAGCAGTACTTC
CASSHSSIRGQHEQYF
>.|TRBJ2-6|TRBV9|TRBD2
TGTGCCAGCACCGGACTAGCGGGAGTCTCTGGGGCCAACGTCCTGACTTTC
CASTGLAGVSGANVLTF
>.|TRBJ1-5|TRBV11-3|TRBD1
TGTGCCAGCAGGGGGCAGGACAGGGGGTATCAGCCCCAGCATTTT
CASRGQDRGYQPQHF
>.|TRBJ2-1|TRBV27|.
TGTGCCAGCAGTTTATACGGCGGGAACTACAATGAGCAGTTCTTC
CASSLYGGNYNEQFF
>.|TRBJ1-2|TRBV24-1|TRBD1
TGTGCCACCGGCGGGACAGACCTGGAAGGCTACACCTTC
CATGGTDLEGYTF
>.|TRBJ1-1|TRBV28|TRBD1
TGTGCCAGCAGTCCCGCAGGGGGGAACACTGAAGCTTTCTTT
CASSPAGGNTEAFF
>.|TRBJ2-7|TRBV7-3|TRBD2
TGTGCCAGCAGCTTGTCCCTAGCGGGAGTAAACGAGCAGTACTTC
CASSLSLAGVNEQYF
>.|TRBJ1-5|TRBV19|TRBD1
TGTGCCAGTAGAGCGAGGGGACAGCCGAATCAGCCCCAGCATTTT
CASRARGQPNQPQHF